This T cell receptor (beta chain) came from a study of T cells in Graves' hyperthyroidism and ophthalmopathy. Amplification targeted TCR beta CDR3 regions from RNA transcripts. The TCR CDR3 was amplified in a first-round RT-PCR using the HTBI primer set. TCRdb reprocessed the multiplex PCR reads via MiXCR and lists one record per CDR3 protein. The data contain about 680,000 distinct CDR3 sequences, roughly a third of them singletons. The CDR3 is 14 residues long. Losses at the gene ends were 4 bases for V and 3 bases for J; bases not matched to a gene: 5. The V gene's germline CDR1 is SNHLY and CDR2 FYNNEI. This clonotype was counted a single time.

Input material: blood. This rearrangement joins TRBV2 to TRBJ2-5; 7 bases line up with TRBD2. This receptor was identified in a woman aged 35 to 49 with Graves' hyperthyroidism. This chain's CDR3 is CASSGPAGKETQYF. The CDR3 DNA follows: TGTGCCAGCAGTGGCCCAGCGGGGAAAGAGACCCAGTACTTC.